This T cell receptor beta chain stems from a study of T cell repertoires in cytomegalovirus infection. The wider study: Indications came from public TCR beta signatures; they pointed to CMV infection and to a matching HLA type.

V shed 5 bases and J 9 bases; nucleotides not matched to a gene: 11. Germline values: CDR1 SQVTM, CDR2 ANQGSEA. The CDR3 loop spans 15 amino acids. Study-level results: HLA-C-restricted CMV clonotypes gave the most frequent clonotype in two of eight donors. Summed frequency of public TCR beta families distinguished CMV carriers with the relevant HLA.

This clonotype showed up just once. Its antigen is not identified. TCRdb fed the reads into MiXCR, producing one record per CDR3 protein. The sample has approximately 390,000 distinct CDR3 sequences, about 35% seen once. This sample comprised cultured PBMCs, obtained from culture after CMV antigen stimulation. The chain carries TRBV29-1 and TRBJ2-1, with 12 bases identical to TRBD2. The clonotype originates from a human donor in good health (CMV status not recorded). Some clones in this sample may be carry-over from other donors' samples. Here the CDR3 reads CSVLSSGRATGEQFF. CDR3 sequence (DNA): TGCAGCGTTTTGTCTAGCGGGAGGGCAACGGGTGAGCAGTTCTTC.